The next 22 T cell receptor beta chains were all read from a single sample in a study of monozygotic twins with inflammatory bowel disease. TCRdb reprocessed the 5' RACE reads, with one entry per CDR3 protein and no DNA. This sample's table has more than 350,000 distinct CDR3 sequences. The sequenced material came from blood. These TCRs come from a human donor with ulcerative colitis or Crohn's disease, or a healthy co-twin of an affected twin (not recorded which).

The chain joins TRBV4-3 to TRBJ1-1; TCRdb calls TRBD1, which cannot be checked without DNA. The CDR3 is 16 residues long. Germline CDR1 reads LGHNA; CDR2 reads YSLEER. This CDR3 is CASSSGTGFVNTEAFF.

The chain links TRBV12-3 or TRBV12-4 to TRBJ2-7; TCRdb picks TRBD1, but there is no DNA to check that call. The CDR3 is 13 amino acids. CDR3 sequence reads: CASNSGGGFGQYF.

The rearrangement links TRBV28 to TRBJ2-3; TCRdb's D call of TRBD1 is untestable without DNA. This CDR3 region has 16 residues. Germline values: CDR1 MDHEN, CDR2 SYDVKM. CDR3 sequence reads: CASSSGQGYDTDTQYF. Full variable domain (remainder filled in from reference TRBV28 and TRBJ2-3): DVKVTQSSRYLVKRTGEKVFLECVQDMDHENMFWYRQDPGLGLRLIYFSYDVKMKEKGDIPEGYSVSREKKERFSLILESASTNQTSMYLCASSSGQGYDTDTQYFGPGTRLTVL.

The V gene is TRBV3-1, the J gene TRBJ2-5; no DNA is available, so the TRBD2 call from TCRdb remains unchecked. Germline V CDR1 and CDR2: LGHDT, YNNKEL (reference sequence). The CDR3 covers 16 residues. The CDR3 reads CASSQLPSGTQETQYF.

The V gene is TRBV7-3, the J gene TRBJ2-2. Germline V gene data show CDR1 as SGHTA and CDR2 as FQGTGA. This CDR3 comprises 17 residues. The CDR3 spells CASSFLGPPENAGELFF.

The chain joins TRBV10-3 to TRBJ1-5; TCRdb calls TRBD1, which cannot be checked without DNA. The germline V gene encodes CDR1 ENHRY and CDR2 SYGVKD. The CDR3 spans 13 residues. The CDR3: CAISRQENQPQHF.

Here the CDR3 reads CASISERGDTGELFF. This chain joins TRBV7-9 and TRBJ2-2; as DNA is missing, the TRBD1 call by TCRdb cannot be tested. Germline-derived CDR1 and CDR2 are SEHNR and FQNEAQ (reference sequence). The CDR3 spans 15 residues.

The rearrangement links TRBV6-2 or TRBV6-3 to TRBJ2-1. The CDR3 contains 15 residues. CDR1 MNHEY and CDR2 SVGEGT come from the germline V gene. This CDR3 reads CASSYSPGSYNEQFF.

The gene calls are TRBV5-4 and TRBJ2-7; the D gene TCRdb calls, TRBD1, cannot be checked with no DNA. The CDR3 has 16 residues. Germline CDR1 reads SGHNT; CDR2 reads YYREEE (reference sequence). The CDR3 spells CASSFAGTGDPYEQYF.

The chain employs TRBV12-3 or TRBV12-4 and TRBJ1-2. The CDR3 runs 14 residues. CDR3: CASSTIQTYGGYTF.

The rearrangement joins TRBV18 to TRBJ2-4; TCRdb outputs TRBD1, but without DNA this stays unchecked. Germline values: CDR1 KGHSH, CDR2 LQKENI. The CDR3 spans 16 residues. CDR3 amino acids: CASSPRQPLAKNIQYF.

V is TRBV16 and J is TRBJ2-2. The germline V gene encodes CDR1 KGHSY and CDR2 FQNENV. There are 13 residues in the CDR3. The CDR3 reads CASSQSSTGELFF.

The chain is built from TRBV7-2 and TRBJ2-5; the D call from TCRdb, TRBD2, cannot be confirmed without DNA. The CDR3 has 13 amino acids. The germline CDR1 and CDR2 sequences are SGHTA and FQGNSA. CDR3 amino acids: CASSNGPAETQYF.

The rearrangement joins TRBV5-4 to TRBJ2-1; the D gene TCRdb calls, TRBD2, cannot be checked with no DNA. CDR1 is SGHNT, CDR2 YYREEE, per germline (reference sequence). The CDR3 sequence is 14 residues long. CDR3 region: CASRGDFSSNEQFF.

The gene calls are TRBV7-9 and TRBJ2-7. CDR1 SEHNR and CDR2 FQNEAQ come from the germline V gene (reference sequence). This CDR3 contains 12 residues. The CDR3 here is CASSSDAYEQYF.

The CDR3 sequence: CASSPLGRNKAGGNEQFF. The rearrangement uses TRBV7-8 and TRBJ2-1; TCRdb designates TRBD1, a call that cannot be tested without DNA. The germline CDR1 and CDR2 sequences are SGHVS and FQNEAQ. The CDR3 consists of 18 residues.

The chain recombines TRBV20-1 with TRBJ1-2. The V gene's germline CDR1 is DFQATT and CDR2 SNEGSKA (reference sequence). The CDR3 is made up of 15 amino acids. The CDR3 protein is CSARDFGGPNYGYTF.

The chain couples TRBV7-9 to TRBJ1-1. Germline V CDR1 and CDR2: SEHNR, FQNEAQ (reference sequence). The CDR3 runs to 15 residues. Here the CDR3 reads CASSLDRNLNTEAFF.

The rearrangement joins TRBV27 to TRBJ2-1; the TCRdb D gene call, TRBD2, has no DNA to confirm it. Germline-derived CDR1 and CDR2 are MNHEY and SMNVEV (reference sequence). The CDR3 is made up of 16 amino acids. The CDR3 spells CASSSSQRERRNEQFF.

This chain's CDR3 is CASSLGTDLYEQYF. This sequence joins TRBV11-1 and TRBJ2-7; there is no DNA to check the TCRdb D call of TRBD1. Germline CDR1 reads SGHAT; CDR2 reads FQDESV (reference sequence). There are 14 residues in the CDR3.

V usage is TRBV20-1 and J usage is TRBJ2-7; the TRBD2 assignment by TCRdb is unverifiable without DNA. The length of the CDR3 is 13 residues. Germline V gives CDR1 DFQATT, CDR2 SNEGSKA (reference sequence). The CDR3 loop is CSAREGLRGEQYF.

CDR3 sequence reads: CASSLSRRLNEQFF. This rearrangement joins TRBV7-8 to TRBJ2-1. Germline assignment: CDR1 SGHVS and CDR2 FQNEAQ. The CDR3 sequence is 14 residues long.